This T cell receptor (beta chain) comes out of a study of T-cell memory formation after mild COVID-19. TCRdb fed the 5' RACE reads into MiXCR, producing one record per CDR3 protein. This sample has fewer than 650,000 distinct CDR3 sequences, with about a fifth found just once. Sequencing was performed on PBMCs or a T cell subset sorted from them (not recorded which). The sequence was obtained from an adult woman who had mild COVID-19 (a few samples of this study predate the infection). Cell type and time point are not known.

CDR3 sequence reads: CASTDSGSSYNEQFF. The DNA for the CDR3 is TGCGCCAGCACAGATAGCGGGAGCTCCTACAATGAGCAGTTCTTC. V usage is TRBV4-3 and J usage is TRBJ2-1, with TRBD2 matching over 9 bases. V was clipped by 7 bases and J by 0 bases; unmatched bases: 4. CDR1 is LGHNA, CDR2 YSLEER, per germline. The CDR3 has 15 residues.